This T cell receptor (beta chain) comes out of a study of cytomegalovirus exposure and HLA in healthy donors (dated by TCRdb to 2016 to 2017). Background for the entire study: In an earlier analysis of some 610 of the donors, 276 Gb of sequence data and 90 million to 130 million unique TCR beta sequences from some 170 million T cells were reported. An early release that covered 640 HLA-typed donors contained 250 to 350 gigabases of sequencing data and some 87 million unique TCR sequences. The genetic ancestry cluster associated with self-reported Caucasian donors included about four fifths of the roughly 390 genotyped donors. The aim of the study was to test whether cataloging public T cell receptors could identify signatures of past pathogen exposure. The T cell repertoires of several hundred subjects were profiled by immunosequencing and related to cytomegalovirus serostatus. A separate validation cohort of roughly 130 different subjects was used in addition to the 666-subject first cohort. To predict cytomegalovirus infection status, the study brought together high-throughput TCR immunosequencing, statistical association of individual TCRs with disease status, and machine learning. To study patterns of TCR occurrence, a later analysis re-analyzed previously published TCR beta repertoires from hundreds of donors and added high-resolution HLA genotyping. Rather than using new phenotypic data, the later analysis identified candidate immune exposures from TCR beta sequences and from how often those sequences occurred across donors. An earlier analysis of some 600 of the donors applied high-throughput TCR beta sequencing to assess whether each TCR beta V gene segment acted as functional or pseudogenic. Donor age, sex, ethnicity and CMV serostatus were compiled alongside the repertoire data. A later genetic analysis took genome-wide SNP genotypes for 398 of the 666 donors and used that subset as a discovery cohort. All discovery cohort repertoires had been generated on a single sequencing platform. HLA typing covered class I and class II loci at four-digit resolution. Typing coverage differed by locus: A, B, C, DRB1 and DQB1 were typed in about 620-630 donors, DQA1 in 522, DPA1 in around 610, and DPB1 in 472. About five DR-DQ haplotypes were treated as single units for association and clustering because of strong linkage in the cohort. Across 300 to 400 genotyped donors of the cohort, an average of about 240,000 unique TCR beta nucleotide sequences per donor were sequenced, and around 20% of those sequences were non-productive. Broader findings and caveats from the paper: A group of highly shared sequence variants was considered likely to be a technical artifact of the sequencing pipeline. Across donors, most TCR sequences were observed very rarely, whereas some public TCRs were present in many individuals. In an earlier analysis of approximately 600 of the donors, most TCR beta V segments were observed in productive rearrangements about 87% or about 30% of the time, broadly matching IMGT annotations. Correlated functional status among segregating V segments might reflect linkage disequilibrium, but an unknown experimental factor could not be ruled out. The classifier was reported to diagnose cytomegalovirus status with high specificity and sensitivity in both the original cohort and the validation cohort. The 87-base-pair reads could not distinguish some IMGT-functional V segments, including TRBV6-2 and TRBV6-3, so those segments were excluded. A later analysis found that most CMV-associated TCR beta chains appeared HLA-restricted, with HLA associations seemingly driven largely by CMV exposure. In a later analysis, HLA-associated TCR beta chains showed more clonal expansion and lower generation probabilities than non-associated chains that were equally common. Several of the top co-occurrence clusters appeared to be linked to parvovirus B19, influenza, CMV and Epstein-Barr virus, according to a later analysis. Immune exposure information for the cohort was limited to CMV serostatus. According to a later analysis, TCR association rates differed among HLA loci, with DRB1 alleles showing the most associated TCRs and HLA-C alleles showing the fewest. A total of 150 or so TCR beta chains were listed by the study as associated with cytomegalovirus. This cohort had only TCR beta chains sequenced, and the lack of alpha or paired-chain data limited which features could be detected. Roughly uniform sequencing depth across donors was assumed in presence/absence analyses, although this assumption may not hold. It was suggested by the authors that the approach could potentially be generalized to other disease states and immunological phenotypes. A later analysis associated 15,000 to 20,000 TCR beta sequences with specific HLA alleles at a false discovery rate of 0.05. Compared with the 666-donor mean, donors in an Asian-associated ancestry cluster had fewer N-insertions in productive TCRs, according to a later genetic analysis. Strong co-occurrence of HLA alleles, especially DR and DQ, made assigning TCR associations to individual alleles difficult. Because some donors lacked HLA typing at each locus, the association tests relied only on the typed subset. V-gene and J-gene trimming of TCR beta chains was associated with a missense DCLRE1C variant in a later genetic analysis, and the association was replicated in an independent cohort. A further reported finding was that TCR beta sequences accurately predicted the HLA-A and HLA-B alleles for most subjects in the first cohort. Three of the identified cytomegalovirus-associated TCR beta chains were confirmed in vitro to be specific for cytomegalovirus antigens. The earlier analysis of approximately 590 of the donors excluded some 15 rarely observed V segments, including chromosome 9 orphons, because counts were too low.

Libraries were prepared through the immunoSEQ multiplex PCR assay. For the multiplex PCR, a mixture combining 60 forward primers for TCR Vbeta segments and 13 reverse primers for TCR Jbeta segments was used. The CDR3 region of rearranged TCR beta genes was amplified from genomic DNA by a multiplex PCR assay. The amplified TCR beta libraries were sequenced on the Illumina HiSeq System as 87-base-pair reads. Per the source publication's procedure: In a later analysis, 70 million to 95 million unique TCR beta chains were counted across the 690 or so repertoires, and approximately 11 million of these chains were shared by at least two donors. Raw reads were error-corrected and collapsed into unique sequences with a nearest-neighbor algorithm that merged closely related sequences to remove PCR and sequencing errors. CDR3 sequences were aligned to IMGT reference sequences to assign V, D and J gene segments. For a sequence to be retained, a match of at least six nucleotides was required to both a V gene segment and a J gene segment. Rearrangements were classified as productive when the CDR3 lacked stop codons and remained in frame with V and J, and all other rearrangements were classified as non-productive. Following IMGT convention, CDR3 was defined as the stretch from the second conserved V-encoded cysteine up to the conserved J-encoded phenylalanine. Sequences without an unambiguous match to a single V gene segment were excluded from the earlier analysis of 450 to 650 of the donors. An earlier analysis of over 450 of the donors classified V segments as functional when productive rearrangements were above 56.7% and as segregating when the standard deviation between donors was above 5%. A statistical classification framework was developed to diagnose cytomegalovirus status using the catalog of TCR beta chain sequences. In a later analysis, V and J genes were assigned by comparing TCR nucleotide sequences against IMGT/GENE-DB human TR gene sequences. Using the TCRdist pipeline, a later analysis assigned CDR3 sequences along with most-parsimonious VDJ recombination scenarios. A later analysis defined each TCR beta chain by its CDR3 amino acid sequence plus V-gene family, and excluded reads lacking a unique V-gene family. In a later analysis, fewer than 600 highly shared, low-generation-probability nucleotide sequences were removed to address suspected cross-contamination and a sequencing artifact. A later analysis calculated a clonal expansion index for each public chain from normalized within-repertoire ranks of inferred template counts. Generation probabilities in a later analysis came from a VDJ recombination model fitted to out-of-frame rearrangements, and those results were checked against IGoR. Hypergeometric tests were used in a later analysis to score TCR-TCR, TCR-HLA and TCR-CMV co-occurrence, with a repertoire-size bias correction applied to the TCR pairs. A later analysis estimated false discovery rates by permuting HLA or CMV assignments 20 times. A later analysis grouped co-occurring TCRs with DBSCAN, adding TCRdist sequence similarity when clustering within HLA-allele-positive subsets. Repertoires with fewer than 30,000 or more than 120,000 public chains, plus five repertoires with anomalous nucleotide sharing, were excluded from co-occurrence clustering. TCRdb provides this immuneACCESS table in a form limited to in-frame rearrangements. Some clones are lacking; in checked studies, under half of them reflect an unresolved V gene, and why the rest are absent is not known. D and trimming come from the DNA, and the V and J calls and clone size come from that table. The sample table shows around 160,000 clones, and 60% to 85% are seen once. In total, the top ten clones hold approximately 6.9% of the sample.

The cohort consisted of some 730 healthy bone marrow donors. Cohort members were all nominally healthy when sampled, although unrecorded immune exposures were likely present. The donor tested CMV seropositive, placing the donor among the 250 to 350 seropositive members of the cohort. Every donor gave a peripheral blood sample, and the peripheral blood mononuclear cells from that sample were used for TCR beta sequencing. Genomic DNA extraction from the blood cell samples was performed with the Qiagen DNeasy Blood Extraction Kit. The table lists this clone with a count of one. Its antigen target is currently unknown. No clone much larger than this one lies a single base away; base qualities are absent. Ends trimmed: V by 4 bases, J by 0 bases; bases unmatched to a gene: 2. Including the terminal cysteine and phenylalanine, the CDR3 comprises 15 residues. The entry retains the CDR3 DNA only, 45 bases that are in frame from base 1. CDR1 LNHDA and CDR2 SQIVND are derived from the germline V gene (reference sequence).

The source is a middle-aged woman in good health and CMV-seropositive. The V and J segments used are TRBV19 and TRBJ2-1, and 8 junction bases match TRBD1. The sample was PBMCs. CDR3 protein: CASSRTGRSYNEQFF. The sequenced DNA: TGTGCCAGTAGTAGGACAGGGCGCTCCTACAATGAGCAGTTCTTC. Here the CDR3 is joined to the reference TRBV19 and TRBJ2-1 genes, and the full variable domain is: DGGITQSPKYLFRKEGQNVTLSCEQNLNHDAMYWYRQDPGQGLRLIYYSQIVNDFQKGDIAEGYSVSREKKESFPLTVTSAQKNPTAFYLCASSRTGRSYNEQFFGPGTRLTVL.